This TCR beta chain is from a study of shared T cell receptors in the human thymus. The CDR3 consists of 16 residues. V lost 0 bases to trimming and J lost 4 bases; unmatched junction nucleotides: 8. The germline gives CDR1 SEHNR, CDR2 FQNEAQ (reference sequence). The protocol was immunoSEQ multiplex PCR, while the TCRdb copy is restricted to in-frame clones and leaves out a portion. The table records hundreds of thousands of clones, more than 70% of them present only once. This sample also belongs to another study, concerning human thymus T cells. That source notes: Serving as donors were healthy Finnish infants, each of whom was having open corrective surgery for congenital heart defects. Thymus tissue was removed during corrective cardiac surgery. The authors found apparently biased V and J gene usage in thymic and blood repertoires. What related research reported was that thymic repertoires overlapped highly among unrelated individuals.

The rearrangement links TRBV7-9 to TRBJ1-2; 7 bases fit TRBD1. The sequence came from a boy younger than two with a congenital heart defect. The specimen was thymocytes. The CDR3 region is CASSLADRVSFYGYTF. For the CDR3, the DNA is TGTGCCAGCAGCTTAGCTGACAGGGTCTCCTTCTATGGCTACACCTTC. Variable domain in full (rest from reference TRBV7-9 and TRBJ1-2): DTGVSQNPRHKITKRGQNVTFRCDPISEHNRLYWYRQTLGQGPEFLTYFQNEAQLEKSRLLSDRFSAERPKGSFSTLEIQRTEQGDSAMYLCASSLADRVSFYGYTFGSGTRLTVV.